The rows below give T cell receptor beta chains drawn from one sample of a study of T cell responses to AZD1222 COVID-19 vaccine. The data were produced by immunoSEQ multiplex PCR, yet TCRdb's version contains in-frame clones alone and is incomplete. Here the sample spans some 150,000 clones, roughly 90% being singletons. Sequenced here: peripheral blood, sampled on day 0 of AZD1222 vaccination. The origin of the receptors is an adult in good health. CDR3s include the opening cysteine and the closing phenylalanine or tryptophan. D genes are given only for firm matches. Clone sizes are given selectively: once, few, many, or a class where the clone is expanded.

>TRBJ2-3|NA|TRBD1|13|TRBV28
TGTGCCAGCTTGACAGGGGTTCAAGATACGCAGTATTTT
CASLTGVQDTQYF
>TRBJ1-5|once|NA|15|TRBV6-5
TGTGCCAGCTCGCGGGGGAGGTCAGCAGATCAGCCCCAGCATTTT
CASSRGRSADQPQHF
>TRBJ1-5|NA|NA|14|TRBV30
TGTGCCTGGAGTGAATTGGGGCCCAATCAGCCCCAGCATTTT
CAWSELGPNQPQHF
>TRBJ2-7|once|NA|14|TRBV4-2
TGTGCCAGCAGCCAAGGGGCAGGGACCTACGAGCAGTACTTC
CASSQGAGTYEQYF
>TRBJ2-3|NA|NA|15|TRBV7-6
TGTGCCAGCAGCTTAGGATCGAGCGTCACAGATACGCAGTATTTT
CASSLGSSVTDTQYF
>TRBJ2-7|NA|NA|15|TRBV29-1
TGCAGCGTTGTGGAGGTCGGATCTTCTTCCTACGAGCAGTACTTC
CSVVEVGSSSYEQYF
>TRBJ1-1|few|NA|14|TRBV19
TGTGCCAGTAGTATACACGTCCTAAGGCCTGAAGCTTTCTTT
CASSIHVLRPEAFF
>TRBJ2-7|NA|NA|15|TRBV19
TGTGCCAGTAGTATTTCGTTGGTGGGGCCCTACGAGCAGTACTTC
CASSISLVGPYEQYF
>TRBJ1-6|NA|NA|15|TRBV9
TGTGCCAGCAGCGTAGGTCTGGGCGGTAATTCACCCCTCCACTTT
CASSVGLGGNSPLHF
>TRBJ2-7|once|NA|11|TRBV6-5
TGTGCCATTTTGGACTACTACGAGCAGTACTTC
CAILDYYEQYF